This T cell receptor beta chain was sequenced in a study of T cell repertoires in cytomegalovirus infection (dated by TCRdb to about 2019). The study in broad terms: Recently identified HLA-C-restricted CMV epitopes, whose presentation resists viral immunomodulation, were targeted by peptide stimulations together with well-studied HLA-B-restricted epitopes. Donor HLA type was relevant to the analysis, as public TCR beta signatures indicated carriage of CMV infection together with the matching HLA type.

The meaning of the sample's treatment or condition label: in vitro stimulation with specific CMV peptide epitopes to enrich CMV-specific T cells. On this clonotype itself: The target of this receptor is not known. Being one base from a much bigger clone, this may be a read error.

Here is what the overall study found, with its caveats: Cumulative frequency of public TCR beta family members discriminated carriers of CMV infection plus the relevant HLA type in this cohort and an independent approximately 350-donor cohort. The ex vivo response was dominated by HLA-C-restricted CMV-specific TCR beta clonotypes, which also provided the single most frequent clonotype in two of eight donors.

The reads were generated on an Illumina HiSeq 1500. TCRdb reprocessing: public reads trimmed at Q25 with fastp, clones called with MiXCR, in-frame beta chains kept. Every distinct CDR3 protein forms one entry, paired with its most common genes and DNA. Within this sample are approximately 1,000,000 distinct CDR3 sequences, with roughly 30% of them counted one time only. The ten largest clones capture roughly 12% of the sample. The sequence came from a human donor in good health (CMV status not recorded). Some clones in this sample may be carry-over from other donors' samples. Material: cultured CD8+ T cells from PBMCs, obtained from culture after CMV antigen stimulation.

The CDR3 sequence is CASSLLAGGITDTQYF. The nucleotide sequence is TGTGCCAGCAGCTTACTAGCGGGGGGGATCACAGATACGCAGTATTTT. Recombination joined TRBV7-6 with TRBJ2-3, and 12 junctional nucleotides match TRBD2. From the germline V gene, CDR1 is SGHVS and CDR2 is FNYEAQ. From the cysteine through the phenylalanine, the CDR3 covers 16 amino acids. The read is trimmed to its CDR3 DNA, 48 bases read in frame from base 1. For this chain, trimming is 2 bases at the V end and 2 bases at the J end, and the number of junction bases without a gene match is 2.